A single sample gave rise to the 26 T cell receptor beta chains below, sequenced in a study of T-cell memory formation after mild COVID-19. One entry per CDR3 protein results from TCRdb running MiXCR on the 5' RACE reads. The sample lists 120,000 to 150,000 distinct CDR3 sequences, roughly 6.2% occurring once. The sample comprised PBMCs or a T cell subset sorted from them (not recorded which). These receptors were taken from an adult woman who had mild COVID-19 (a few samples of this study predate the infection). Cell type and time point are not known.

Many counts were recorded for this clonotype. This sequence joins TRBV5-1 and TRBJ2-7; perhaps TRBD1 as D (5 bases). This CDR3 spans 13 amino acids. Looked up from germline, CDR1 is SGHRS and CDR2 is YFSETQ. Trimming cost V 1 base and J 11 bases, with 16 bases left between them. CDR3 bases: TGCGCCAGCAGCTTGCCACACTACCTGACAGAGTACTTC. Translated, it gives CASSLPHYLTEYF.

In its sample, this clonotype was seen many times. The rearrangement links TRBV6-5 to TRBJ2-6, with TRBD1 matching over 7 bases. V was pared by 4 bases and J by 2 bases, with 2 bases of the junction left unmatched. The CDR3 runs 15 residues. Per germline, CDR1 MNHEY and CDR2 SVGAGI. The CDR3 DNA reads as TGTGCCAGCAGTTTCCAGGGGGCTGGGGCCAACGTCCTGACTTTC. Amino acids: CASSFQGAGANVLTF.

This clonotype was recorded at least ten times. The chain is built from TRBV29-1 and TRBJ2-2; D could derive from TRBD1 or TRBD2 (6 bases each). Looked up from germline, CDR1 is SQVTM and CDR2 is ANQGSEA. This CDR3 is 15 amino acids long. V shed 5 bases and J shed 1 base, with 14 bases lying between them. CDR3 sequence reads: CSVLGGSGNTGELFF. In DNA, the CDR3 is TGCAGCGTTTTGGGGGGCTCGGGGAACACCGGGGAGCTGTTTTTT.

V gene TRBV5-1 combines with J gene TRBJ1-4; the D gene is possibly TRBD1 (5 bases). V was clipped by 4 bases and J by 10 bases, with 23 bases between them. Germline V CDR1 and CDR2: SGHRS, YFSETQ. The CDR3 has 16 residues. This CDR3 reads CASSAISIQLQGKLFF. For the CDR3, the DNA is TGCGCCAGCAGCGCCATCTCTATACAGCTCCAGGGAAAACTGTTTTTT.

This clonotype has only a few counts. The rearrangement uses TRBV4-1 and TRBJ2-3; maybe TRBD1 (5 bases). The CDR3 has 16 amino acids. Per the germline V gene, CDR1 is MGHRA and CDR2 is YSYEKL. The V end lost 0 bases, the J end lost 1 base, and 11 bases lay between the germline ends. The CDR3 protein is CASSQDGVQGTDTQYF. The DNA for the CDR3 is TGCGCCAGCAGCCAAGATGGGGTACAGGGCACAGATACGCAGTATTTT.

In its sample, this clonotype was seen a few times. The gene calls are TRBV7-2 and TRBJ2-3; D not resolved. The germline V and J ends were trimmed by 1 base and 4 bases, with 6 bases remaining between them. Germline V gives CDR1 SGHTA, CDR2 FQGNSA. The CDR3 spans 13 residues. CDR3 sequence reads: CASSLVLSDTQYF. The CDR3 nucleotides are TGTGCCAGCAGCTTAGTTCTATCAGATACGCAGTATTTT.

This clonotype was picked up a small number of times. This CDR3 reads CASSAPGRTGELFF. The CDR3 DNA follows: TGTGCCAGCAGCGCGCCCGGGAGAACCGGGGAGCTGTTTTTT. The chain combines TRBV7-3 with TRBJ2-2, with D perhaps TRBD2 (6 bases). The germline V and J ends were trimmed by 5 bases and 5 bases, with 12 bases remaining between them. The germline V gene has CDR1 SGHTA and CDR2 FQGTGA. The CDR3 loop spans 14 amino acids.

The rearrangement joins TRBV29-1 to TRBJ2-2, with D possibly being TRBD2 (7 bases). The V gene lost 7 bases and the J gene lost 4 bases, with 19 bases spanning the gap. This CDR3 spans 15 amino acids. CDR1 is SQVTM, CDR2 ANQGSEA, per germline. CDR3 nucleotides: TGCAGCGCCCTGGGGGGGGGGCGCGGCACCGGGGAGCTGTTTTTT. Its protein product is CSALGGGRGTGELFF.

The rearrangement joins TRBV6-5 to TRBJ2-5; a possible D gene is TRBD1 (6 bases). This CDR3 is 14 amino acids long. The V end lost 2 bases, the J end lost 5 bases, and 12 bases lay between the germline ends. Germline V gene data show CDR1 as MNHEY and CDR2 as SVGAGI. The CDR3 region has the DNA TGTGCCAGCAGTTACGGGCAGGGGAAGGAGACCCAGTACTTC. Encoded protein: CASSYGQGKETQYF.

The chain couples TRBV7-2 to TRBJ2-3; 8 positions agree with TRBD2. Germline V gene sequence: CDR1 SGHTA, CDR2 FQGNSA. The CDR3 has 16 residues. Losses at the gene ends were 1 base for V and 4 bases for J; bases not matched to a gene: 7. This CDR3 is CASSLVRGGIADTQYF. The CDR3 DNA reads TGTGCCAGCAGCTTAGTTCGGGGGGGTATAGCAGATACGCAGTATTTT.

This clonotype was observed at least ten times. V usage is TRBV7-9 and J usage is TRBJ2-2; no clear D gene. The CDR3 loop spans 16 amino acids. V was trimmed by 3 bases and J by 5 bases, leaving 16 bases between them. Germline lookup yields CDR1 SEHNR and CDR2 FQNEAQ (reference sequence). DNA of the CDR3: TGTGCCAGCAGCTTTGACCTTCCCCGCTCGACCGGGGAGCTGTTTTTT. Protein sequence: CASSFDLPRSTGELFF.

This clonotype was detected many times. V usage is TRBV5-1 and J usage is TRBJ2-3; D is unresolved. The CDR3 is made up of 16 amino acids. Germline loops: CDR1 SGHRS, CDR2 YFSETQ. V was clipped by 0 bases and J by 4 bases, with 15 bases between them. The CDR3 region has the DNA TGCGCCAGCAGCTTGGCTCGGCAAAGCACACCAGATACGCAGTATTTT. Translating gives CASSLARQSTPDTQYF.

The gene calls are TRBV6-2 or TRBV6-3 and TRBJ2-2, with TRBD2 as a possible D gene (6 bases). The CDR3 length is 13 residues. V lost 6 bases and J lost 2, with 7 bases in between. Germline V gives CDR1 MNHEY, CDR2 SVGEGT. In DNA form, the CDR3 reads TGTGCCAGCAGGGGGACTAACACCGGGGAGCTGTTTTTT. Its translation: CASRGTNTGELFF.

This clonotype was detected ten times or more. This rearrangement joins TRBV12-3 or TRBV12-4 to TRBJ2-3, with a possible D match to TRBD2 (5 bases). This CDR3 is built from 18 residues. V gave up 2 bases and J gave up 2 bases, with 20 bases separating them. CDR3 in DNA: TGTGCCAGCAGTTTAAGGTCACTCGGGGTCTCCACCACAGATACGCAGTATTTT. Translating it yields CASSLRSLGVSTTDTQYF.

This clonotype was counted ten times or more. The CDR3 DNA sequence: TGTGCCAGCAGCGGACTAGCGGGGAGCACAGATACGCAGTATTTT. This codes for CASSGLAGSTDTQYF. The gene calls are TRBV12-3 or TRBV12-4 and TRBJ2-3; 12 nucleotides agree with TRBD2. The CDR3 runs to 15 residues. The V segment lost 6 bases and the J segment 0 bases; nucleotides outside the gene matches: 1.

This clonotype was recorded many times. The rearrangement links TRBV5-1 to TRBJ2-5; D ambiguous. V was pared by 4 bases and J by 0 bases, with 13 bases between. CDR3 length: 15 residues. Germline-derived CDR1 and CDR2 are SGHRS and YFSETQ. The CDR3 spells CASSPRTAYQETQYF. CDR3 nucleotides: TGCGCCAGCAGCCCCCGGACCGCGTACCAAGAGACCCAGTACTTC.

This clonotype was detected many times. The V gene is TRBV12-3 or TRBV12-4, the J gene TRBJ1-1; 9 bases map to TRBD1. The trim removed 6 bases at V and 3 bases at J, leaving 5 bases unmatched. This CDR3 comprises 14 residues. CDR3 nucleotide sequence: TGTGCCAGCAGCCACAGGGGGCGGGACACTGAAGCTTTCTTT. Its translation: CASSHRGRDTEAFF.

This clonotype was observed a few times. V and J are TRBV3-1 and TRBJ2-5; 11 bases line up with TRBD2. Germline-derived CDR1 and CDR2 are LGHDT and YNNKEL (reference sequence). Unmatched junction bases numbered 6, after V lost 4 bases and J lost 5 bases. The CDR3 loop spans 15 amino acids. Here the CDR3 DNA reads TGTGCCAGCAGCCCGCCTAGCGGGGGGAGGGAGACCCAGTACTTC. Translation gives CASSPPSGGRETQYF.

There are many counts of this clonotype. V gene TRBV5-1 combines with J gene TRBJ2-1; D is unclear. Trimming removed 0 bases at V and 10 bases at J, with 5 bases between. The CDR3 runs 11 residues. Germline CDR1 reads SGHRS; CDR2 reads YFSETQ. The CDR3 bases are TGCGCCAGCAGCTTGGGGGAAGAGCAGTTCTTC. As protein: CASSLGEEQFF.

This clonotype appeared many times. The V and J genes are TRBV12-3 or TRBV12-4 and TRBJ2-3, with TRBD2 as a possible D gene (5 bases). The CDR3 loop spans 15 amino acids. V was shortened by 6 bases and J by 0 bases, with 13 bases between the two germline ends. CDR3 sequence reads: CASSPGLYSTDTQYF. CDR3 nucleotide sequence: TGTGCCAGCAGCCCTGGACTCTATAGCACAGATACGCAGTATTTT.

This chain links TRBV4-1 with TRBJ1-4, with a possible D match to TRBD1 (5 bases). CDR1 and CDR2 (germline): MGHRA, YSYEKL. Trimming cost V 3 bases and J 8 bases, with 19 bases left between them. This CDR3 is built from 16 residues. CDR3 in amino acids: CASSHAFGGSGEKLFF. For the CDR3, the DNA is TGCGCCAGCAGCCACGCATTCGGCGGTTCAGGGGAAAAACTGTTTTTT.

This clonotype was observed at least ten times. This rearrangement joins TRBV7-9 to TRBJ2-7; tentatively, D is TRBD2 (5 bases). The CDR3 has 14 residues. The germline V gene encodes CDR1 SEHNR and CDR2 FQNEAQ (reference sequence). V was trimmed by 1 base and J by 2 bases, leaving 9 bases between them. The DNA of the CDR3 is TGTGCCAGCAGCTTAGACGAGGGTCCCTACGAGCAGTACTTC. Its translation: CASSLDEGPYEQYF.

This clonotype was observed a handful of times. The V call is TRBV9, the J call TRBJ1-6, with D perhaps matching TRBD1 (5 bases). V lost 6 bases, J lost 7 bases, and 17 bases lay in between. The V gene's germline CDR1 is SGDLS and CDR2 YYNGEE. This CDR3 is 15 amino acids long. The CDR3 sequence: CASNQQDNRNSPLHF. The CDR3 nucleotides read TGTGCCAGCAACCAACAGGATAATAGAAATTCACCCCTCCACTTT.

The gene calls are TRBV6-2 or TRBV6-3 and TRBJ2-7; D is unclear. Germline V gives CDR1 MNHEY, CDR2 SVGEGT. This CDR3 comprises 10 residues. The ends were cut back, 5 bases at V and 8 bases at J, with 7 bases in the middle. Here the CDR3 DNA reads TGTGCCAGCAGTGGCCTCAAGCAGTACTTC. The encoded protein is CASSGLKQYF.

V is TRBV4-1 and J is TRBJ1-5; D possibly corresponds to TRBD1 (5 bases). The CDR3 length is 14 residues. The germline gives CDR1 MGHRA, CDR2 YSYEKL. V lost 2 bases to trimming and J lost 0 bases, with 5 bases between them. This chain's CDR3 is CASSQQGSNQPQHF. CDR3 bases: TGCGCCAGCAGCCAACAGGGTAGCAATCAGCCCCAGCATTTT.

Written as DNA, the CDR3 is TGTGCCAGCAGTTATATAGGGGCGGCGAACACCGGGGAGCTGTTTTTT. Translated: CASSYIGAANTGELFF. The V and J genes are TRBV6-5 and TRBJ2-2, with a weak D call TRBD1 (5 bases). Germline V gene sequence: CDR1 MNHEY, CDR2 SVGAGI. Between the trimmed V and J ends, which lost 3 bases and 0 bases, there was a span of 11 bases. The length of the CDR3 is 16 residues.